Listed below are T cell receptor beta chains from one sample, sequenced in a study of shared clonotypes between healthy human individuals. Produced via immunoSEQ multiplex PCR; TCRdb's table is partial and in-frame only. The sample has some 2 million clones; 90% to 95% are singletons. The sequencing input was naive CD4+ T cells sorted from blood. These receptors all come from a man aged 18 to 30 in good health. Both conserved end residues are part of each CDR3. D genes are given only for firm matches. Not every row has a clone size; where given, it reads once, few, many or a size class.

TRBJ1-1 NA NA TRBV5-1 TGCGCCAGCAGCTTGGAGCCGGGAGGAACCGCTGAAGCTTTCTTT CASSLEPGGTAEAFF
TRBJ1-2 NA NA TRBV6-1 TGTGCCAGCAGTGAAGGGGGGAATAGATATGGCTACACCTTC CASSEGGNRYGYTF
TRBJ2-5 NA NA TRBV2 TGTGCCAGCAGACGCGACGTGGCCCAGTACTTC CASRRDVAQYF
TRBJ1-3 TRBD1 NA TRBV5-6 TGTGCCAGCAGCCCCGACCGGGACAGTGCTGGAAACACCATATATTTT CASSPDRDSAGNTIYF
TRBJ2-3 TRBD2 once TRBV5-1 TGCGCCAGCAGACTAGCGGGATACGCCGCGGATACGCAGTATTTT CASRLAGYAADTQYF
TRBJ1-6 NA NA TRBV5-1 TGCGCCAGCAGCTTGGAAAGATTCAGTAATTCACCCCTCCACTTT CASSLERFSNSPLHF
TRBJ2-2 NA NA TRBV7-8 TGTGCCAGCAGCCCGGGGGCCCGGAACACCGGGGAGCTGTTTTTT CASSPGARNTGELFF
TRBJ2-7 TRBD1 many TRBV6-5 TGTGCCAGCGGGGAGACAGGGGAAGCCCCCTACGAGCAGTACTTC CASGETGEAPYEQYF
TRBJ1-3 TRBD1 NA TRBV7-9 TGTGCCAGCAGCCCCGGACAGGCCTCCATCGTACACACCATATATTTT CASSPGQASIVHTIYF
TRBJ1-2 TRBD1 NA TRBV29-1 TGCAGCGTTGAAGATCTTCTGGGACAGGGGGCATACTATGGCTACACCTTC CSVEDLLGQGAYYGYTF
TRBJ2-2 TRBD1 NA TRBV27 TGTGCCAGCAGATCCGACAGGGCCGGGGAGCTGTTTTTT CASRSDRAGELFF
TRBJ2-7 NA NA TRBV7-6 TGTGCCAGCAGCTTAGGGGGTTCCGAGCAGTACTTC CASSLGGSEQYF